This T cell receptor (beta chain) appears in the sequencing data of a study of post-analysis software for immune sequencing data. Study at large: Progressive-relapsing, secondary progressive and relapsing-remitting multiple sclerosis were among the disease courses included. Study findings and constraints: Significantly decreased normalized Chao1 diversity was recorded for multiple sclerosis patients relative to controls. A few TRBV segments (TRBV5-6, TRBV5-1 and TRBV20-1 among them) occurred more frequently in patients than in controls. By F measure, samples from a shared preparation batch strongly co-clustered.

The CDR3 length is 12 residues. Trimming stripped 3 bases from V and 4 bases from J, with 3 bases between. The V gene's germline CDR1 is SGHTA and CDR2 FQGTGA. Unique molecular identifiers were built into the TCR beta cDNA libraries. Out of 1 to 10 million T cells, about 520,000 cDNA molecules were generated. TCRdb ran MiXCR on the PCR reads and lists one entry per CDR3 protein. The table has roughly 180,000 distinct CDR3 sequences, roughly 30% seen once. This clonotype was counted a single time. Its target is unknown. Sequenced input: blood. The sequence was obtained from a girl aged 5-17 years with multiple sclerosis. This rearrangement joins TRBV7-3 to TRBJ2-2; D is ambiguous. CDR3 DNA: TGTGCCAGCAGCTTCTTCACCGGGGAGCTGTTTTTT. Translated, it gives CASSFFTGELFF.